Listed below are T cell receptor beta chains from one sample, sequenced in a study of cytomegalovirus exposure and HLA in healthy donors. The table came from immunoSEQ multiplex PCR; TCRdb's copy has only in-frame clones and leaves some out. The table lists roughly 150,000 clones, 80% of them singletons. Specimen: PBMCs. The origin of the receptors is a man aged 25 to 40 in good health and CMV-seronegative. The CDR3 runs from the conserved cysteine through the conserved F or W. Fields, in order: clone size, D gene, J gene, V gene, CDR3 protein, CDR3 DNA. The D gene is left open where the match is weak. The size field is filled for only some rows; it gives once, few, many or a size class.

NA,TRBD1,TRBJ2-7,TRBV4-1,CASSQEAWGTGNTQYEQYF,TGCGCCAGCAGCCAAGAGGCGTGGGGGACAGGTAACACACAGTACGAGCAGTACTTC
NA,NA,TRBJ2-7,TRBV7-2,CASSLAGGPIEQYF,TGTGCCAGCAGCTTAGCGGGCGGGCCTATCGAGCAGTACTTC
NA,TRBD1,TRBJ2-1,TRBV10-3,CAISESGQVTYNEQFF,TGTGCCATCAGTGAGTCGGGACAGGTGACCTACAATGAGCAGTTCTTC
NA,NA,TRBJ1-1,TRBV10-3,CAISDGRQNTEAFF,TGTGCCATCAGTGACGGCAGACAAAACACTGAAGCTTTCTTT
once,NA,TRBJ1-5,TRBV27,CASRETGPNQPQHF,TGTGCCAGCAGGGAAACAGGGCCGAATCAGCCCCAGCATTTT
NA,NA,TRBJ2-1,TRBV19,CASSTPPDEQFF,TGTGCCAGTAGTACTCCTCCCGATGAGCAGTTCTTC
NA,TRBD2,TRBJ2-7,TRBV4-3,CASSQAHTSGKIYEQYF,TGCGCCAGCAGCCAAGCGCACACTAGCGGGAAAATCTACGAGCAGTACTTC
once,TRBD1,TRBJ1-4,TRBV9,CASSPGGTGNEKLFF,TGTGCCAGCAGCCCAGGGGGGACAGGGAATGAAAAACTGTTTTTT
NA,NA,TRBJ1-2,TRBV30,CAWGEGTYGYTF,TGTGCCTGGGGGGAGGGGACCTATGGCTACACCTTC
NA,TRBD1,TRBJ1-4,TRBV27,CASSPRDRREKLFF,TGTGCCAGCAGTCCCCGGGACAGGCGGGAAAAACTGTTTTTT
once,NA,TRBJ2-1,TRBV5-4,CASSPRQPNEQFF,TGTGCCAGCAGCCCGAGACAGCCAAATGAGCAGTTCTTC
NA,NA,TRBJ1-1,TRBV2,CASTRTRPGNTEAFF,TGTGCCAGCACCCGAACGCGCCCGGGGAACACTGAAGCTTTCTTT
NA,NA,TRBJ2-1,TRBV9,CASSASTESYNEQFF,TGTGCCAGCAGCGCCTCGACAGAATCCTACAATGAGCAGTTCTTC
once,TRBD2,TRBJ2-1,TRBV9,CASSVGLAGGPYNEQFF,TGTGCCAGCAGCGTAGGACTAGCGGGAGGTCCCTACAATGAGCAGTTCTTC
NA,NA,TRBJ1-4,TRBV7-3,CASSLGQGNEKLFF,TGTGCCAGCAGCTTAGGGCAGGGAAATGAAAAACTGTTTTTT
once,NA,TRBJ2-1,TRBV5-1,CASSLGQSYNEQFF,TGCGCCAGCAGCTTGGGTCAGTCCTACAATGAGCAGTTCTTC
NA,NA,TRBJ2-2,TRBV30,CAWSVEGHQVSGELFF,TGTGCCTGGAGTGTAGAGGGACATCAGGTTTCCGGGGAGCTGTTTTTT